The rows below give T cell receptor beta chains drawn from one sample of a study of vaccination and CD4 T cells after COVID-19. No antigen has been identified for these receptors. TCRdb redid the calling of the PCR reads with MiXCR, one entry per CDR3 protein. The table lists roughly 15,000 distinct CDR3 sequences, about 64% of them singletons. The specimen was CD4+ T cells from blood, cultured in vitro. The receptors originated from a human donor who had recovered from COVID-19. CDR3s include the opening cysteine and the closing phenylalanine or tryptophan. D genes are given only for firm matches. Part of the rows lack a size; the others show once, few, many or a class for expanded clones.

clone_size j_call d_call v_call cdr3_nt cdr3_aa
NA TRBJ2-1 TRBD1 TRBV19 TGTGCCAGTAGGACAGGGGCAAAGAATGAGCAGTTCTTC CASRTGAKNEQFF
NA TRBJ1-2 TRBD1 TRBV6-1 TGTGCCAGCGGCCACTATCAAGAGGGACAGGGGGCCTATGGCTACACCTTC CASGHYQEGQGAYGYTF
few TRBJ1-2 TRBD1 TRBV24-1 TGTGCCACCAGTGACGTGGACAGGGGAAGTGGCTACACCTTC CATSDVDRGSGYTF
NA TRBJ1-6 NA TRBV19 TGTGCCAGTACCGAGGGCGGGTCACCCCTCCACTTT CASTEGGSPLHF
NA TRBJ2-4 NA TRBV15 TGTGCCACCAGCAGAGATTGGCAGGGGCTAGCCAAAAACATTCAGTACTTC CATSRDWQGLAKNIQYF
NA TRBJ2-7 TRBD2 TRBV25-1 TGTGCCAGCAGTGGGCTAGCGGGAGCCTACGAGCAGTACTTC CASSGLAGAYEQYF
few TRBJ1-5 NA TRBV21-1 TGTGCCAGCAGCAAAGGGGACAGGGATGGAAATCAGCCCCAGCATTTT CASSKGDRDGNQPQHF
NA TRBJ1-1 TRBD1 TRBV2 TGTGGGACAGGCGGGAACACTGAAGCTTTCTTT CGTGGNTEAFF
few TRBJ1-2 NA TRBV6-5 TGTGCCAGCAGTTACTCAGGGAGGGGTGCTGATGGCTACACCTTC CASSYSGRGADGYTF
NA TRBJ1-2 TRBD1 TRBV28 TGTGCCAGCAGTTTAGGGGGACAGGGTCGGGGCTACACCTTC CASSLGGQGRGYTF
NA TRBJ1-1 TRBD1 TRBV6-5 TGTGCCAGCAGTTCTCAATCGGGACAGTTGAACACTGAAGCTTTCTTT CASSSQSGQLNTEAFF
NA TRBJ1-3 NA TRBV12-3/TRBV12-4 TGTGCCAGCAGCTCCGGGGAGGGAAACACCATATATTTT CASSSGEGNTIYF
NA TRBJ1-1 TRBD1 TRBV14 TGTGCCAGCAGCCAAGCAGGGGGGGGAAGGGCTTTCTTT CASSQAGGGRAFF
NA TRBJ1-2 NA TRBV28 TGTGCCAGCCGGAACAATAGGGGCTATGGCTACACCTTC CASRNNRGYGYTF
NA TRBJ1-6 NA TRBV5-4 TGTGCCAGCAGCTTGGGGGCAGGGCCACCCCTCCACTTT CASSLGAGPPLHF
few TRBJ2-4 NA TRBV19 TGTGCCAGTAGTCCCCCAGCCAAAAACATTCAGTACTTC CASSPPAKNIQYF
few TRBJ1-1 NA TRBV11-2 TGTGCCAGCAGCTTTGAGTCTGGGAACACTGAAGCTTTCTTT CASSFESGNTEAFF
NA TRBJ1-5 NA TRBV2 TGTGCCAGCAGTGACAGGGGCAATCAGCCCCAGCATTTT CASSDRGNQPQHF
few TRBJ1-2 NA TRBV28 TGTGCCAGCAGGACCTCCTTGGGCGGCTACACCTTC CASRTSLGGYTF
NA TRBJ1-5 NA TRBV30 TGTGCCTGGAGTGTACAGGAGCATCAGCCCCAGCATTTT CAWSVQEHQPQHF
NA TRBJ2-7 NA TRBV10-1 TGCGCCAGTCCTTATTTGGTAGCCTACGAGCAGTACTTC CASPYLVAYEQYF
few TRBJ1-5 NA TRBV27 TGTGCCAGCAGTTTCAAAGGGAATAATCAGCCCCAGCATTTT CASSFKGNNQPQHF
NA TRBJ2-2 NA TRBV19 TGTGCCAGTCATGTCAGGAACACCGGGGAGCTGTTTTTT CASHVRNTGELFF